The 6 T cell receptor beta chains listed next were all sequenced from one sample in a study of identical twins. TCRdb used MiXCR to reprocess the 5' RACE reads, holding one entry per CDR3 protein. In the table there are about 200,000 distinct CDR3 sequences, around a tenth of which are singletons. The material sequenced was memory (CD45RO+) T cells sorted from blood. The source is a young woman in good health.

This clonotype was recorded many times. The chain uses TRBV12-3 or TRBV12-4 and TRBJ2-4; 11 bases are shared with TRBD2. The CDR3 has 14 amino acids. Losses at the gene ends were 8 bases for V and 7 bases for J; bases not matched to a gene: 7. CDR3 loop: CASGETSGNNIQYF. The CDR3 bases are TGTGCCAGCGGGGAGACTAGCGGGAATAACATTCAGTACTTC.

The sample holds many counts of this clonotype. The chain has TRBV6-5 and TRBJ1-2; maybe TRBD1 (6 bases). Trimming removed 3 bases at V and 7 bases at J, with 21 bases between. Germline-derived CDR1 and CDR2 are MNHEY and SVGAGI. The length of the CDR3 is 16 residues. CDR3 loop: CASSYSLTGIDLGYTF. CDR3 sequence (DNA): TGTGCCAGCAGTTATAGCCTTACAGGGATAGATCTTGGCTACACCTTC.

The chain uses TRBV5-1 and TRBJ1-2; no clear D. V was shortened by 5 bases and J by 5 bases, with 7 bases between the two germline ends. Germline CDR1 is SGHRS and CDR2 is YFSETQ. The CDR3 sequence is 11 residues long. CDR3: CASSEEYGYTF. CDR3 nucleotide sequence: TGCGCCAGCAGTGAAGAGTATGGCTACACCTTC.

This clonotype was counted only a few times. The chain combines TRBV7-9 with TRBJ2-7; the match to TRBD2 covers 9 bases. The V segment lost 5 bases and the J segment 7 bases; nucleotides outside the gene matches: 12. The CDR3 spans 15 residues. The germline gives CDR1 SEHNR, CDR2 FQNEAQ (reference sequence). The CDR3 DNA follows: TGTGCCAGCAGCCCCGCCGCGGCGGGAGGGCGGGAGCAGTACTTC. Translated, it gives CASSPAAAGGREQYF.

V and J are TRBV4-2 and TRBJ2-3; D not certain. CDR1 is LGHNA and CDR2 is YNFKEQ in the germline V gene. The V gene lost 0 bases and the J gene lost 6 bases, with 10 bases spanning the gap. The CDR3 sequence is 14 residues long. The CDR3 region is CASSQEWSTDTQYF. The CDR3 DNA follows: TGTGCCAGCAGCCAAGAGTGGTCGACGGATACGCAGTATTTT.

This chain joins TRBV7-9 and TRBJ2-1, with 9 bases aligning to TRBD2. The junction had 14 bases not matched to a gene; V was cut back by 5 bases and J by 9 bases. The CDR3 spans 16 residues. Germline V gene data show CDR1 as SEHNR and CDR2 as FQNEAQ (reference sequence). CDR3 protein: CASSPVGGGAFSEQFF. Written as DNA, the CDR3 is TGTGCCAGCAGCCCTGTGGGCGGGGGGGCCTTTAGTGAGCAGTTCTTC.